This T cell receptor (beta chain) was found in a study of blood T cell repertoires in COVID-19 (dated by TCRdb to the early 2020s). As for the study more broadly: Samples covering the acute and convalescent phases of COVID-19 were provided by collaborators in the United States, Italy and Spain. The material from the prospective study consisted of cDNA or gDNA derived from T cells, B-cell-depleted T cells, or PBMCs. Deeply sampled blood TCRbeta repertoires from subjects exposed to, actively infected with, or recovered from COVID-19 were included in the dataset. The repertoires were released in a freely available public database intended as a resource for research on the immune response to SARS-CoV-2. Samples came from the ongoing ImmuneRACE study (first 160 participants) plus 1,254 subjects from 6 global collaborators. Nearly every sample came with metadata listing a de-identified subject ID, COVID-19 status, age in years and sex. Where available, HLA class I and class II types were taken from metadata supplied by the sample provider and were not determined by assay-based typing.

Whole blood was collected in K2EDTA tubes by collaborating institutions according to the institutions' own protocols. Collaborator samples were shipped for TCRbeta analysis as frozen whole blood, isolated PBMCs, or DNA extracted from either sample type. General conclusions and limits of the study: The quantity of clinical and demographic metadata differed by source and by participant and was supplied without curation.

The immunoSEQ Assay, a bias-controlled multiplex PCR, was used to amplify TCRbeta CDR3 regions from genomic DNA. The paper's processing steps were these. The number of nucleated cells in each sample was estimated by amplification of reference gene primers within the assay. To quantify the absolute abundance of each unique TCRbeta CDR3 rearrangement, sequence reads were collapsed and filtered. Productive Simpson clonality was computed per sample as the square root of Simpson's diversity index over productive rearrangements. TCRdb's version of the immuneACCESS table is confined to in-frame rearrangements and falls short of the full clone set. An unresolved V gene accounts for under half of the shortfall where checked; the remainder is of unknown origin. The D gene and trimming were derived from the DNA, and the V and J assignments and clone size from that table. The sample table contains about 22,000 clones; only one count was recorded for roughly nine tenths of them. Around 25% of the sample comes from the top ten.

At the junction V is shortened by 10 bases and J by 1 base; bases outside the gene matches: 6. The CDR3 sequence holds 15 residues, the cysteine and phenylalanine included. The kept DNA is CDR3 alone, 45 bases in frame from the first base. The germline V gene (reference sequence) gives CDR1 as LNHDA and CDR2 as SQIVND. Of note for this clone: What this receptor recognizes is not known. The record has no base qualities; no much larger clone is one base away.

The source is a human donor with active COVID-19. The donor label of this sample is uncertain. Material for sequencing was peripheral blood. The V gene is TRBV19 and the J gene is TRBJ2-6; TRBD1 agrees with 8 junctional bases. The CDR3: CAKDRVDSGANVLTF. Read as DNA, the sequence is TGTGCCAAGGACAGGGTGGATTCTGGGGCCAACGTCCTGACTTTC. With the portions outside the CDR3 filled from the reference TRBV19 and TRBJ2-6 genes, the complete variable region becomes DGGITQSPKYLFRKEGQNVTLSCEQNLNHDAMYWYRQDPGQGLRLIYYSQIVNDFQKGDIAEGYSVSREKKESFPLTVTSAQKNPTAFYLCAKDRVDSGANVLTFGAGSRLTVL.